Below, one T cell receptor (beta chain) is given with its context. The data originate from a study of OX40 agonist ivuxolimab in advanced cancers. As for the study in general: Every 2 weeks, patients received ivuxolimab intravenously, dosed at 0.01 to 10 mg/kg. Under the entry rules, prior anti-PD-1, anti-PD-L1 or anti-CTLA-4 therapy was allowed, and roughly 41% had some.

This table comes from immunoSEQ multiplex PCR, and its TCRdb copy is limited to in-frame clones, with some not included. The sample consists of 45,000 to 70,000 clones, 75% to 85% of them appearing once. CDR1 and CDR2 (germline): MDHEN, SYDVKM. The CDR3 is made up of 16 amino acids. The germline V and J ends were trimmed by 3 bases and 5 bases, with 17 bases remaining between them. Autoimmune disease history or systemic immunosuppression meant exclusion. Sampling times: baseline, cycle 4 day 1, cycle 7 day 1. This receptor was taken from an adult with an advanced solid tumor such as melanoma, head and neck, liver or kidney cancer. V is TRBV28 and J is TRBJ1-5, with TRBD1 as a possible D gene (5 bases). The source was CD4+ or CD8+ T cells sorted from blood, collected in a trial of the OX40 agonist ivuxolimab. CDR3 residues: CASSFNWGNMYQPQHF. The CDR3 nucleotides are TGTGCCAGCAGTTTTAATTGGGGGAATATGTATCAGCCCCAGCATTTT.